This T cell receptor beta chain was sequenced during a study of T cell repertoires in cytomegalovirus infection (dated by TCRdb to between 2018 and 2021). For the wider study: Donor HLA type was relevant to the analysis, because carriage of CMV infection together with the matching HLA type was indicated by public TCR beta signatures.

The CDR3 runs 14 residues from the cysteine to the phenylalanine. Here the CDR3 DNA is all that survives: 42 bases in frame from base 1. Between the V and J ends, shortened by 7 bases and 3 bases respectively, the junction contains 15 bases. Regarding this clonotype: Its binding antigen is unknown. Per-base qualities were not stored, and no clone one base away is much larger.

Sequencing was carried out with an Illumina HiSeq 1500. The raw public reads went through TCRdb reprocessing: fastp at Q25, MiXCR clone calling, in-frame beta chains kept. Here each entry gathers all rows of one CDR3 protein and keeps the most common genes and DNA. The sample table records around 740,000 distinct CDR3 sequences; 35% to 45% of these occur just once. In total, the top ten clones hold about 2.8% of the sample. Study-wide conclusions, independent of this receptor: The ex vivo response was dominated by HLA-C-restricted CMV-specific TCR beta clonotypes, which also provided the single most frequent clonotype in two of eight donors. Carriers of CMV infection plus the relevant HLA type were discriminated by the cumulative frequency of public TCR beta family members in the study cohort and in an independent roughly 370-donor cohort.

This sequence was found in a human donor in good health (CMV status not recorded). Some clones in this sample may be carry-over from other donors' samples. This chain joins TRBV12-3 or TRBV12-4 to TRBJ1-1, with the identity of the D gene unclear. The sequencing input was PBMCs. The DNA sequence is as follows: TGTGCCAGCACCATTCTGAGGGTCCACACTGAAGCTTTCTTT. It translates to CASTILRVHTEAFF.